These 7 T cell receptor beta chains were sequenced from one sample in a study of T cells in Graves' hyperthyroidism and ophthalmopathy. What was amplified from RNA transcripts were TCR beta CDR3 regions. HTBI primers were the set used in a first-round RT-PCR of the TCR CDR3. TCRdb reanalysed the multiplex PCR reads using MiXCR and keeps one entry per CDR3 protein. Of under 750,000 distinct CDR3 sequences listed, around a sixth are singletons. Sequenced material: blood. The receptors stem from a woman in her forties or fifties with Graves' hyperthyroidism that later progressed to Graves' ophthalmopathy.

This clonotype was seen at least ten times. This chain connects TRBV30 to TRBJ2-2, with D unresolved. CDR3 length equals 13 residues. Germline CDR1 and CDR2: GTSNPN and SVGIG (reference sequence). Trimming pared 3 bases from V and 2 bases from J, leaving 7 bases between. DNA for the CDR3: TGTGCCTGGAGGGAAGACAACACCGGGGAGCTGTTTTTT. It is translated as CAWREDNTGELFF.

This clonotype was observed at least ten times. This sequence joins TRBV5-1 and TRBJ2-2; 7 nucleotides line up with TRBD1. The CDR3 runs to 15 residues. Germline-derived CDR1 and CDR2 are SGHRS and YFSETQ. J lost 1 base, V lost 5 bases, and 5 bases had no gene match. CDR3 sequence: CASRRRTGNTGELFF. The CDR3 region has the DNA TGCGCCAGCAGGCGGAGGACAGGGAACACCGGGGAGCTGTTTTTT.

This clonotype turned up a few times. The chain is built from TRBV7-6 and TRBJ2-2; 12 nucleotides line up with TRBD2. J lost 3 bases, V lost 4 bases, and 6 bases had no gene match. The CDR3 is 17 residues long. Germline V lookup: CDR1 SGHVS, CDR2 FNYEAQ. CDR3 loop: CASSSPTSGGYTGELFF. The CDR3 bases are TGTGCCAGCAGCTCTCCAACTAGCGGGGGGTACACCGGGGAGCTGTTTTTT.

The table lists this clonotype with many counts. The chain combines TRBV18 with TRBJ1-1, with 9 bases identical to TRBD1. The CDR3 loop spans 15 amino acids. From germline, CDR1 is KGHSH and CDR2 LQKENI. The trim removed 5 bases at V and 6 bases at J, leaving 10 bases unmatched. Here the CDR3 DNA reads TGTGCCAGCTCATTTTGGACAGGGGAAGGTCCTGAAGCTTTCTTT. Protein: CASSFWTGEGPEAFF.

V and J are TRBV19 and TRBJ2-5, with D unclear. Germline loops: CDR1 LNHDA, CDR2 SQIVND (reference sequence). V lost 5 bases, J lost 5 bases, and 18 bases lay in between. The CDR3 runs to 15 residues. In DNA form, the CDR3 reads TGTGCCAGTAGTTTCGCCAATTATGTATCGGAGACCCAGTACTTC. Its translation: CASSFANYVSETQYF.

The chain employs TRBV5-1 and TRBJ2-7; D unclear. V was pared by 4 bases and J by 2 bases, with 16 bases between. CDR3 length: 15 residues. The germline gives CDR1 SGHRS, CDR2 YFSETQ. The CDR3 region has the DNA TGCGCCAGCAGCCCCGTGACGGCCTACACCTACGAGCAGTACTTC. This sequence encodes CASSPVTAYTYEQYF.

This clonotype was detected ten times or more. V is TRBV20-1 and J is TRBJ2-4; 9 nucleotides align to TRBD2. CDR3 length: 15 residues. Germline trimming cut 4 bases from V and 3 bases from J; bases unmatched to any gene: 7. The V gene's germline CDR1 is DFQATT and CDR2 SNEGSKA (reference sequence). The CDR3 sequence is CSATSGDNFKNIQYF. CDR3 sequence (DNA): TGCAGTGCTACTAGCGGGGACAACTTCAAAAACATTCAGTACTTC.